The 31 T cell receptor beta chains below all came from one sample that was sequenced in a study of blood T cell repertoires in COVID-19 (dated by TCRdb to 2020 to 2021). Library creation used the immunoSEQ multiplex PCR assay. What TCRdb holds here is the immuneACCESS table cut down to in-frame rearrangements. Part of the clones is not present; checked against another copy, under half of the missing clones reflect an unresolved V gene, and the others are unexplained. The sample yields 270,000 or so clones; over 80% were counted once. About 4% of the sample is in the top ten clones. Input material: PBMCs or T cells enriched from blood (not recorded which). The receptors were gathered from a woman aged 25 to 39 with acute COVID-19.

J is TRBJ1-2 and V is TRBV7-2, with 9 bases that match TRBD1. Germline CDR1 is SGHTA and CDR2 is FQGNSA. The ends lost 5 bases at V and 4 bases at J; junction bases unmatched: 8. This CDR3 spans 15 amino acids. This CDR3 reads CASSMQQGAGYGYTF. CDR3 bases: TGTGCCAGCAGCATGCAACAGGGGGCAGGCTATGGCTACACCTTC.

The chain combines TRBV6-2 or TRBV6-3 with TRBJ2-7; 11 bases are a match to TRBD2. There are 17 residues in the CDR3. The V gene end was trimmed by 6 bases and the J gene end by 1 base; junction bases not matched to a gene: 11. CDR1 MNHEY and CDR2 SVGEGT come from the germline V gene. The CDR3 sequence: CASSSGETSGSSYEQYF. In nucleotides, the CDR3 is TGTGCCAGCAGCTCAGGAGAAACTAGCGGGAGTTCCTACGAGCAGTACTTC.

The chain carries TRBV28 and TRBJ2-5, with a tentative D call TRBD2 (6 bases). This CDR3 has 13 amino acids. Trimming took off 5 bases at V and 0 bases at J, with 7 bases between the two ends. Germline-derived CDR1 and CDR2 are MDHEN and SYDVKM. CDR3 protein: CASSRTNQETQYF. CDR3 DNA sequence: TGTGCCAGCAGTCGGACTAACCAAGAGACCCAGTACTTC.

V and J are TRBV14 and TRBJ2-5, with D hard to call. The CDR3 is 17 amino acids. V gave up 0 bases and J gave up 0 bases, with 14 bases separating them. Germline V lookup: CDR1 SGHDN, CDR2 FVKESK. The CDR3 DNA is TGTGCCAGCAGCCAAGATGCGTCAAAGAGGTACCAAGAGACCCAGTACTTC. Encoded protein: CASSQDASKRYQETQYF.

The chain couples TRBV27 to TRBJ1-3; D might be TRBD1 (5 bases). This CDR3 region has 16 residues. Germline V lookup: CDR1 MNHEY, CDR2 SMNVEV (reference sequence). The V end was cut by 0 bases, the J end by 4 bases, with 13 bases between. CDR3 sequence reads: CASSLSFGGSGNTIYF. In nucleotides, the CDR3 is TGTGCCAGCAGTTTATCGTTCGGGGGGTCAGGAAACACCATATATTTT.

CDR3 loop: CAISEGTGWSTDTQYF. As DNA, the CDR3 is TGTGCCATCAGTGAGGGGACAGGCTGGAGCACAGATACGCAGTATTTT. The chain recombines TRBV10-3 with TRBJ2-3, with 8 positions matching TRBD1. Germline V gives CDR1 ENHRY, CDR2 SYGVKD. The CDR3 length is 16 residues. V was pared by 2 bases and J by 0 bases, with 4 bases of the junction left unmatched.

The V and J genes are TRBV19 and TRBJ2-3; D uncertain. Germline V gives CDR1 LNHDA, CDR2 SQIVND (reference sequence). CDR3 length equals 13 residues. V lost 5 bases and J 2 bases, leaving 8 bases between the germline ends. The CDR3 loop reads CASSSSLTDTQYF. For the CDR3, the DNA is TGTGCCAGTAGTTCGTCTCTCACAGATACGCAGTATTTT.

CDR3 protein: CASSWTGGAYGYTF. CDR3 bases: TGCGCCAGCAGCTGGACAGGGGGCGCCTATGGCTACACCTTC. The chain links TRBV5-1 to TRBJ1-2, with TRBD1 matching 11 bases. The CDR3 length is 14 residues. The V gene end was trimmed by 3 bases and the J gene end by 4 bases; junction bases not matched to a gene: 2. CDR1 is SGHRS and CDR2 is YFSETQ in the germline V gene.

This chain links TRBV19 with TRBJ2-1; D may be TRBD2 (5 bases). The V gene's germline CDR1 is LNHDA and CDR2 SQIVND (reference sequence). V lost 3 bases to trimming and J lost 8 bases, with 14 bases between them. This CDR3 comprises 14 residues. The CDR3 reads CASSIWQDGDEQFF. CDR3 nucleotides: TGTGCCAGTAGTATTTGGCAGGACGGGGATGAGCAGTTCTTC.

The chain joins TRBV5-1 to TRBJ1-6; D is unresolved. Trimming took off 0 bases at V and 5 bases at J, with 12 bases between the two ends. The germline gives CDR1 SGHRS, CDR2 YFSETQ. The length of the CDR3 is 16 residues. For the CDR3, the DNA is TGCGCCAGCAGCTTGGATGAGGGAATGAATAATTCACCCCTCCACTTT. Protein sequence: CASSLDEGMNNSPLHF.

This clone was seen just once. The CDR3 DNA sequence: TGCGCCAGCAGTGAGTCGTCTTTAGCGGGAGGTGGGAATGAGCAGTTCTTC. Protein: CASSESSLAGGGNEQFF. The gene calls are TRBV10-2 and TRBJ2-1, with 10 bases matching TRBD2. This CDR3 comprises 17 residues. Germline V gives CDR1 WSHSY, CDR2 SAAADI. V gave up 0 bases and J gave up 7 bases; unmatched junction bases: 9.

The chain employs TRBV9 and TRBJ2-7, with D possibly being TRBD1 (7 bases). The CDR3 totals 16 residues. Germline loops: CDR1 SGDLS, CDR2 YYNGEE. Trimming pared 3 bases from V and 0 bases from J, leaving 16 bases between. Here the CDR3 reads CASSAGGGGLSYEQYF. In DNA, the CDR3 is TGTGCCAGCAGCGCAGGAGGGGGCGGGCTCTCCTACGAGCAGTACTTC.

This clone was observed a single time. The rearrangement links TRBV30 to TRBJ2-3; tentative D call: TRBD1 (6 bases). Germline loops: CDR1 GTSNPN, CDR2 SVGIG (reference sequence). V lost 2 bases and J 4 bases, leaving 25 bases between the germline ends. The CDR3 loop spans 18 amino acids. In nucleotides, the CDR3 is TGTGCCTGGAGTAAAGGACAAAGAAAGGGGGAAGGGGCAGATACGCAGTATTTT. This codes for CAWSKGQRKGEGADTQYF.

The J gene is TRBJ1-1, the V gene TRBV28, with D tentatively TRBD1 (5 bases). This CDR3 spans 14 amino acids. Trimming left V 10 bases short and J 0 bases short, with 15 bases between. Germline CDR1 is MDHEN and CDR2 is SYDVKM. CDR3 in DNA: TGTGCCATCTCCAGGGTGTACATGAACACTGAAGCTTTCTTT. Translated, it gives CAISRVYMNTEAFF.

In DNA form, the CDR3 reads TGTGCCAGCAGACCCCCGGGGGGTAGCGGGAACACCGGGGAGCTGTTTTTT. Amino acid sequence: CASRPPGGSGNTGELFF. The V gene is TRBV28, the J gene TRBJ2-2; 7 bases are a match to TRBD2. V lost 6 bases and J lost 1; bases outside the gene matches: 11. This CDR3 comprises 17 residues. From germline, CDR1 is MDHEN and CDR2 SYDVKM.

The CDR3 region is CASSQDGGGEQYF. DNA for the CDR3: TGCGCCAGCAGCCAAGATGGGGGGGGCGAGCAGTACTTC. The chain employs TRBV4-3 and TRBJ2-7; 7 bases are a match to TRBD2. The CDR3 contains 13 residues. The V segment lost 0 bases and the J segment 6 bases; nucleotides outside the gene matches: 2. Germline V lookup: CDR1 LGHNA, CDR2 YSLEER.

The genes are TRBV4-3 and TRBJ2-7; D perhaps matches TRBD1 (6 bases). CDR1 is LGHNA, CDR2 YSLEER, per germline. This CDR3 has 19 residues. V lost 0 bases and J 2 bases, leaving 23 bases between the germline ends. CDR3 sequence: CASSQDRGLTGRGPYEQYF. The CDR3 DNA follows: TGCGCCAGCAGCCAAGATAGGGGGTTGACGGGGAGAGGGCCCTACGAGCAGTACTTC.

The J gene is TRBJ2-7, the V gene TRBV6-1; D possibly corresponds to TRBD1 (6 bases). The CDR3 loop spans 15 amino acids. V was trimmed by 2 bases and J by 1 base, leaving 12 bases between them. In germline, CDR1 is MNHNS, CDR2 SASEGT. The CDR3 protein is CASSEFAGASYEQYF. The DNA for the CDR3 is TGTGCCAGCAGTGAATTTGCAGGGGCTTCCTACGAGCAGTACTTC.

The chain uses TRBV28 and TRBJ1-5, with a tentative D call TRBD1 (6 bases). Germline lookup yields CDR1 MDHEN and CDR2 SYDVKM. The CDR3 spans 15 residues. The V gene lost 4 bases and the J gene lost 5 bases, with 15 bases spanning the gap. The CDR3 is CASSYQGSEDQPQHF. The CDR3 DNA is TGTGCCAGCAGTTACCAGGGGAGTGAGGATCAGCCCCAGCATTTT.

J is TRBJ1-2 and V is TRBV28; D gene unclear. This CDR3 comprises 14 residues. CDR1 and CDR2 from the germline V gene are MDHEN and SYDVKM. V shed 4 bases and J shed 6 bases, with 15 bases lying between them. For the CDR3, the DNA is TGTGCCAGCAGTTATATCCGGGATGGGAATGGCTACACCTTC. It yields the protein CASSYIRDGNGYTF.

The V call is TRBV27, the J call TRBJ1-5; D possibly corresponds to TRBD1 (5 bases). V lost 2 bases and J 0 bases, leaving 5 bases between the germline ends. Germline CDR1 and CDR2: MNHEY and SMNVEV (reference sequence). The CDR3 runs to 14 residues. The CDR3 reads CASSLQGSNQPQHF. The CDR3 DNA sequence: TGTGCCAGCAGTTTACAGGGTAGCAATCAGCCCCAGCATTTT.

The chain's CDR3 is CSGLAGASYNEQFF. The DNA of the CDR3 is TGCAGCGGGTTAGCGGGAGCTTCCTACAATGAGCAGTTCTTC. The V and J genes are TRBV29-1 and TRBJ2-1; TRBD2 agrees at 9 bases. Losses at the gene ends were 7 bases for V and 1 base for J; bases not matched to a gene: 5. The CDR3 length is 14 residues. Germline V gene sequence: CDR1 SQVTM, CDR2 ANQGSEA.

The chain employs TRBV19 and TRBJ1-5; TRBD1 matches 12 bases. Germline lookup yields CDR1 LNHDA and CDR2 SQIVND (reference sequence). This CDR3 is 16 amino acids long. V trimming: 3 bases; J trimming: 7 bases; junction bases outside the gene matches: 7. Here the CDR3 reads CASSITGTGGLQPQHF. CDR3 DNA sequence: TGTGCCAGTAGTATCACCGGGACAGGGGGCTTACAGCCCCAGCATTTT. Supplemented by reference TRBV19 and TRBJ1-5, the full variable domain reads DGGITQSPKYLFRKEGQNVTLSCEQNLNHDAMYWYRQDPGQGLRLIYYSQIVNDFQKGDIAEGYSVSREKKESFPLTVTSAQKNPTAFYLCASSITGTGGLQPQHFGDGTRLSIL.

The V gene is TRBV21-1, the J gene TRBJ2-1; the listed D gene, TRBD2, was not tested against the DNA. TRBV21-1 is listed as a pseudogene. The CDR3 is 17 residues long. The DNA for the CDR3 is TGTGCCAGCAGCAGACCCCGGGGGACTACCCCCATCCAAAGGCAGTTCTTC. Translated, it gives CASSRPRGTTPIQRQFF.

The CDR3 here is CATSRGTSGYTDTQYF. CDR3 DNA: TGTGCCACCAGCAGAGGTACTAGCGGATACACAGATACGCAGTATTTT. The genes are TRBV15 and TRBJ2-3, with 8 bases identical to TRBD2. Germline V gene sequence: CDR1 LNHNV, CDR2 YYDKDF (reference sequence). The V segment lost 1 base and the J segment 2 bases; nucleotides outside the gene matches: 5. The CDR3 has 16 amino acids.

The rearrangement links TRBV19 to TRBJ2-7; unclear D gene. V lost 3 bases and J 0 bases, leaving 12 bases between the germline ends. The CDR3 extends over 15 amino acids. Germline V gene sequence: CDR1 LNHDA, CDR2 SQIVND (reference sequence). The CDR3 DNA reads TGTGCCAGTAGTATTAGTACAGCTATCTCCTACGAGCAGTACTTC. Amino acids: CASSISTAISYEQYF.

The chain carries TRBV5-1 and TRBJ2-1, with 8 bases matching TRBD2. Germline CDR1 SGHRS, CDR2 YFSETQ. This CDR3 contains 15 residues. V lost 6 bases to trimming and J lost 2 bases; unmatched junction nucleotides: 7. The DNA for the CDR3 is TGCGCCAGCATGACAACTAGCGGACCCTACAATGAGCAGTTCTTC. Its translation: CASMTTSGPYNEQFF.

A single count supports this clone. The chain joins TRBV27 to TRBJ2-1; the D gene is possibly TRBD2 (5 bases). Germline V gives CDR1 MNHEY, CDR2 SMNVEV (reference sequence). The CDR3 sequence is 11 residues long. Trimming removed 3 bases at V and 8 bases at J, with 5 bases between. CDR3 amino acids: CASSFGDEQFF. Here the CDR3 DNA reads TGTGCCAGCAGTTTCGGGGATGAGCAGTTCTTC.

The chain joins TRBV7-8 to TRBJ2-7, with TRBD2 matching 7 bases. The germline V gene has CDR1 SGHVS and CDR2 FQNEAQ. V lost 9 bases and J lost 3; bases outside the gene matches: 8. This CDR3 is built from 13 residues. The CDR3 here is CASRTRGGYEQYF. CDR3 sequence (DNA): TGTGCCAGTCGGACTAGAGGAGGCTACGAGCAGTACTTC.

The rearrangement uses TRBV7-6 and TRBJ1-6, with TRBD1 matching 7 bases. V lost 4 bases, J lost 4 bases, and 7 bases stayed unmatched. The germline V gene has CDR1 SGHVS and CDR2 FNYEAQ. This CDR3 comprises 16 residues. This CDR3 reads CASSYTGEKYNSPLHF. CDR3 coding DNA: TGTGCCAGCAGCTACACAGGGGAAAAGTATAATTCACCCCTCCACTTT.

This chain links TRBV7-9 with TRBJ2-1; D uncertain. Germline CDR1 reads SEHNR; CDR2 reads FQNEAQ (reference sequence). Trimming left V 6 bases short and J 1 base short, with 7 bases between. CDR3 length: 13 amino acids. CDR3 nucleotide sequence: TGTGCCAGCAGGCCCCGGTCCTACAATGAGCAGTTCTTC. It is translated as CASRPRSYNEQFF.